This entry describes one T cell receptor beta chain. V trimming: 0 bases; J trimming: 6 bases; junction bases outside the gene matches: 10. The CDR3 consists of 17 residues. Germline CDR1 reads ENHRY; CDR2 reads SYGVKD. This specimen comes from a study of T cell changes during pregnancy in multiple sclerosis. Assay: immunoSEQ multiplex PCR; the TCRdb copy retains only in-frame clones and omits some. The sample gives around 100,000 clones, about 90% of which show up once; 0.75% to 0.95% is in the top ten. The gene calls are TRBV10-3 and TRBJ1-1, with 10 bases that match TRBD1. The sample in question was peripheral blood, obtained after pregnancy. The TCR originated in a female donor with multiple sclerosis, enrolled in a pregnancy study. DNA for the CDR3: TGTGCCATCAGTGAGTCGATCCGACAGGGGGCAGATGCTGAAGCTTTCTTT. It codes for CAISESIRQGADAEAFF.